Presented here are 5 T cell receptor beta chains from one specimen sequenced in a study of cytomegalovirus exposure and HLA in healthy donors. PCR employed 60 Vbeta and 13 Jbeta primers. Repertoires were generated with immunoSEQ multiplex PCR, while TCRdb's copy carries only in-frame clones and drops some. The sample lists some 140,000 clones, roughly 72% occurring once. The sample consisted of PBMCs. The receptor set was obtained from a man aged 25-45 years in good health and CMV-seronegative.

The CDR3 reads CASSPTRGGRQFF. CDR3 nucleotide sequence: TGTGCCAGCAGCCCGACCCGGGGGGGTAGGCAGTTCTTC. The chain carries TRBV4-2 and TRBJ2-1, with TRBD2 matching over 8 bases. The junction had 8 bases not matched to a gene; V was cut back by 4 bases and J by 12 bases. This CDR3 has 13 amino acids. Germline-derived CDR1 and CDR2 are LGHNA and YNFKEQ.

J is TRBJ2-7 and V is TRBV7-9; the D gene is possibly TRBD2 (5 bases). The CDR3 runs 14 residues. V was shortened by 0 bases and J by 2 bases, with 8 bases between the two germline ends. Germline CDR1 and CDR2: SEHNR and FQNEAQ (reference sequence). The CDR3 DNA reads as TGTGCCAGCAGCTTAGCGGAGGTAACCTACGAGCAGTACTTC. Its protein product is CASSLAEVTYEQYF. The full variable domain, its missing parts supplied by reference TRBV7-9 and TRBJ2-7, is DTGVSQNPRHKITKRGQNVTFRCDPISEHNRLYWYRQTLGQGPEFLTYFQNEAQLEKSRLLSDRFSAERPKGSFSTLEIQRTEQGDSAMYLCASSLAEVTYEQYFGPGTRLTVT.

The chain joins TRBV29-1 to TRBJ1-1; D gene ambiguous. The V end lost 7 bases, the J end lost 5 bases, and 14 bases lay between the germline ends. Germline values: CDR1 SQVTM, CDR2 ANQGSEA. The CDR3 extends over 12 amino acids. In nucleotides, the CDR3 is TGCAGCGCCGCACCTTCGGGGACTGAAGCTTTCTTT. Amino acids: CSAAPSGTEAFF.

The gene calls are TRBV10-3 and TRBJ2-6; TRBD1 aligns across 10 bases. The length of the CDR3 is 18 residues. The V gene end was trimmed by 6 bases and the J gene end by 2 bases; junction bases not matched to a gene: 10. The germline CDR1 and CDR2 sequences are ENHRY and SYGVKD. CDR3 nucleotide sequence: TGTGCCATCAGGGGACAGGGGCCGTCGCCCCCTGGGGCCAACGTCCTGACTTTC. This encodes CAIRGQGPSPPGANVLTF.

This chain connects TRBV5-4 to TRBJ1-4; perhaps TRBD1 as D (5 bases). This CDR3 spans 14 amino acids. From germline, CDR1 is SGHNT and CDR2 YYREEE (reference sequence). Trimming removed 2 bases from V and 8 bases from J, with 13 bases in between. The CDR3 here is CASSLGQGNEKLFF. As DNA, the CDR3 is TGTGCCAGCAGCTTAGGGCAGGGTAACGAAAAACTGTTTTTT.